Sequencing of this T cell receptor (beta chain) was carried out in a study of T cell changes during pregnancy in multiple sclerosis. This CDR3 spans 13 amino acids. Trimming removed 6 bases at V and 0 bases at J, with 8 bases between. Germline lookup yields CDR1 LNHDA and CDR2 SQIVND (reference sequence). TCRdb keeps only in-frame clones here, not all; method: immunoSEQ multiplex PCR. The table includes 60,000 to 75,000 clones, roughly 92% detected once. Sequencing used peripheral blood, obtained in the second trimester of pregnancy. This chain links TRBV19 with TRBJ1-2; no definite D call. The receptor comes from a female donor with multiple sclerosis, enrolled in a pregnancy study. CDR3 amino acids: CASRVGANYGYTF. The CDR3 region has the DNA TGTGCCAGTAGAGTAGGAGCTAACTATGGCTACACCTTC.